These 11 T cell receptor beta chains were all obtained from the same sample, sequenced in a study of response to subunit inactivated influenza vaccine. TCRdb re-called the RT-PCR reads through MiXCR, storing one row per CDR3 protein. The data hold some 600,000 distinct CDR3 sequences, with 14% observed a single time. Specimen: PBMCs from blood, collected 14 to 15 days before vaccination. All receptors derive from a man aged 45-65 years who received an inactivated influenza vaccine.

This clonotype was observed a few times. This chain joins TRBV15 and TRBJ2-1; TRBD2 is a possible D gene (6 bases). Trimming took off 0 bases at V and 8 bases at J, with 14 bases between the two ends. Germline V lookup: CDR1 LNHNV, CDR2 YYDKDF (reference sequence). The CDR3 is 15 residues long. The CDR3 region is CATSRDRQGLDEQFF. The CDR3 DNA reads TGTGCCACCAGCAGAGATCGGCAGGGACTCGATGAGCAGTTCTTC.

Many counts were recorded for this clonotype. The gene calls are TRBV6-2 or TRBV6-3 and TRBJ2-1; TRBD2 aligns across 15 bases. The CDR3 runs to 19 residues. Germline assignment: CDR1 MNHEY and CDR2 SVGEGT. V shed 5 bases, J shed 0 bases, and the junction held 8 bases outside the gene matches. CDR3 nucleotide sequence: TGTGCCAGCAGTCTCCGACCGGGACTAGCGGGGGGCTCCTACAATGAGCAGTTCTTC. It specifies CASSLRPGLAGGSYNEQFF.

CDR3: CASSMGQAPETQYF. CDR3 in DNA: TGTGCCAGTAGTATGGGGCAGGCCCCAGAGACCCAGTACTTC. This chain joins TRBV19 and TRBJ2-5; D might be TRBD1 (5 bases). The CDR3 loop spans 14 amino acids. Per the germline V gene, CDR1 is LNHDA and CDR2 is SQIVND (reference sequence). With 3 bases removed from V and 4 bases from J, the gap between germline ends came to 12 bases.

J is TRBJ2-7 and V is TRBV6-2 or TRBV6-3; perhaps TRBD2 as D (6 bases). The CDR3 is made up of 14 amino acids. CDR1 is MNHEY and CDR2 is SVGEGT in the germline V gene. V was clipped by 6 bases and J by 7 bases, with 19 bases between them. Here the CDR3 reads CASSRDSLRREQYF. The CDR3, as DNA: TGTGCCAGCAGCCGGGACTCCCTGAGGCGAGAGCAGTACTTC.

This clonotype turned up a few times. V and J are TRBV2 and TRBJ2-3, with D possibly being TRBD1 (6 bases). Trimming left V 3 bases short and J 6 bases short, with 13 bases between. Germline V lookup: CDR1 SNHLY, CDR2 FYNNEI. This CDR3 region has 14 residues. The CDR3 loop is CASSDVGASDTQYF. The CDR3 DNA is TGTGCCAGCAGTGATGTGGGGGCGTCTGATACGCAGTATTTT.

The sample holds many counts of this clonotype. The J gene is TRBJ2-3, the V gene TRBV6-1, with 8 bases aligning to TRBD2. The CDR3 is 14 amino acids. V lost 7 bases and J lost 6; bases outside the gene matches: 9. Per germline, CDR1 MNHNS and CDR2 SASEGT. The CDR3 loop reads CASTEWGLEDTQYF. CDR3 coding DNA: TGTGCCAGCACAGAATGGGGACTAGAGGATACGCAGTATTTT.

The CDR3 sequence is CSVEENRVGYEQYF. DNA of the CDR3: TGCAGCGTTGAAGAGAACAGGGTAGGCTACGAGCAGTACTTC. V usage is TRBV29-1 and J usage is TRBJ2-7; D perhaps matches TRBD1 (6 bases). The germline V and J ends were trimmed by 0 bases and 3 bases, with 12 bases remaining between them. Germline CDR1 SQVTM, CDR2 ANQGSEA. The CDR3 length is 14 residues.

This chain uses TRBV19 with TRBJ2-1; 7 bases fit TRBD1. V was clipped by 5 bases and J by 6 bases; unmatched bases: 7. The CDR3 contains 14 residues. Germline V gene lookup returns CDR1 LNHDA and CDR2 SQIVND (reference sequence). The CDR3 sequence: CASSFFRDSNEQFF. CDR3 sequence (DNA): TGTGCCAGTAGTTTCTTCCGGGACAGCAATGAGCAGTTCTTC.

The rearrangement links TRBV25-1 to TRBJ2-2, with D perhaps given as TRBD1 or TRBD2 (5 bases each). CDR1 and CDR2 (germline): MGHDK, SYGVNS. The CDR3 runs to 15 residues. V lost 3 bases, J lost 4 bases, and 12 bases lay in between. The CDR3 reads CASSDGTRLTGELFF. Written as DNA, the CDR3 is TGTGCCAGCAGTGATGGGACCCGGCTCACCGGGGAGCTGTTTTTT.

This clonotype has a count of ten or more. The chain couples TRBV5-1 to TRBJ2-3; 7 bases are a match to TRBD1. CDR3 size: 14 residues. In germline, CDR1 is SGHRS, CDR2 YFSETQ. V lost 1 base to trimming and J lost 1 base; unmatched junction nucleotides: 0. CDR3 sequence (DNA): TGCGCCAGCAGCTTGCAGGGGGGCACAGATACGCAGTATTTT. Protein: CASSLQGGTDTQYF.

Only a few counts were recorded for this clonotype. This chain links TRBV29-1 with TRBJ1-2, with D maybe TRBD1 (5 bases). Germline V gives CDR1 SQVTM, CDR2 ANQGSEA. This CDR3 has 15 residues. Trimming left V 3 bases short and J 4 bases short, with 18 bases between. Here the CDR3 reads CSVEGSKDTGYGYTF. Here the CDR3 DNA reads TGCAGCGTTGAGGGTTCCAAGGACACTGGCTATGGCTACACCTTC.